This T cell receptor (beta chain) was sequenced for a study of T-cell memory formation after mild COVID-19. General observations from the study: Some clones that responded were present in memory (sampled pre-infection), which suggests cross-reactive memory joined. CD4+ contracting clones lay mainly in CM and EM, CD8+ ones in EMRA.

A 5'RACE reaction primed in the constant segment made cDNA libraries of TCR alpha and TCR beta, and these carried sample barcodes and UMIs. TCRdb ran MiXCR on the 5' RACE reads and lists one entry per CDR3 protein. The table lists about 560,000 distinct CDR3 sequences, less than 25% of them singletons. This clonotype was picked up many times. Its antigen is not known. Trimming removed 2 bases from V and 2 bases from J, with 9 bases in between. Germline CDR1 is LNHDA and CDR2 is SQIVND (reference sequence). The CDR3 runs to 15 residues. This chain connects TRBV19 to TRBJ1-4; D might be TRBD1 (6 bases). This receptor was taken from an adult woman who had mild COVID-19 (a few samples of this study predate the infection). Cell type and time point are not known. Specimen: PBMCs or a T cell subset sorted from them (not recorded which). DNA for the CDR3: TGTGCCAGTAGTATACAGGGGTACACTAATGAAAAACTGTTTTTT. Translating it yields CASSIQGYTNEKLFF.